A single sample gave rise to the 15 T cell receptor beta chains below, sequenced in a study of blood T cell repertoires in COVID-19. Clones were read by immunoSEQ multiplex PCR, and TCRdb kept only the in-frame ones, dropping some. The sample consists of 140,000 to 150,000 clones, roughly three quarters of them appearing once. Specimen: peripheral blood. The source of these receptors is a woman aged 55-75 years with acute or convalescent COVID-19.

A few counts support this clone. The chain links TRBV6-4 to TRBJ1-4, with TRBD1 matching 8 bases. The V gene's germline CDR1 is MRHNA and CDR2 SNTAGT. The ends lost 8 bases at V and 4 bases at J; junction bases unmatched: 3. This CDR3 contains 13 residues. In DNA form, the CDR3 reads TGTGCCAGCTGGGACAGGTTTAATGAAAAACTGTTTTTT. Its translation: CASWDRFNEKLFF.

This sequence joins TRBV28 and TRBJ2-3; a possible D gene is TRBD1 (6 bases). CDR1 is MDHEN and CDR2 is SYDVKM in the germline V gene. Trimming cost V 7 bases and J 1 base, with 15 bases left between them. This CDR3 spans 15 amino acids. In DNA form, the CDR3 reads TGTGCCAGCATGCTCGAGGGGGATGGCACAGATACGCAGTATTTT. Protein: CASMLEGDGTDTQYF.

The chain couples TRBV19 to TRBJ1-2; TRBD1 matches 8 bases. CDR1 and CDR2 (germline): LNHDA, SQIVND (reference sequence). The V and J ends lost 6 bases and 8 bases, in that order; junction bases with no gene match: 5. This CDR3 has 12 amino acids. The CDR3 region is CASSPTGVGYTF. As DNA, the CDR3 is TGTGCCAGTAGCCCGACAGGGGTAGGCTACACCTTC. Full variable domain (missing parts from reference TRBV19 and TRBJ1-2): DGGITQSPKYLFRKEGQNVTLSCEQNLNHDAMYWYRQDPGQGLRLIYYSQIVNDFQKGDIAEGYSVSREKKESFPLTVTSAQKNPTAFYLCASSPTGVGYTFGSGTRLTVV.

The chain recombines TRBV5-1 with TRBJ1-2, with no clear D. The CDR3 runs to 15 residues. The germline V gene has CDR1 SGHRS and CDR2 YFSETQ. The V end lost 0 bases, the J end lost 0 bases, and 9 bases lay between the germline ends. This chain's CDR3 is CASSLVAGSNYGYTF. The CDR3 DNA is TGCGCCAGCAGCTTGGTGGCAGGTTCTAACTATGGCTACACCTTC.

The rearrangement uses TRBV19 and TRBJ1-2; 9 positions agree with TRBD1. This CDR3 spans 14 amino acids. Trimming took 10 bases from V and 5 from J; bases not matched to a gene: 11. From germline, CDR1 is LNHDA and CDR2 SQIVND (reference sequence). CDR3 sequence (DNA): TGTGCCACTACCCCCCGGGACAGGGCGTATGGCTACACCTTC. It yields the protein CATTPRDRAYGYTF. Full variable domain (outside the CDR3, taken from reference TRBV19 and TRBJ1-2): DGGITQSPKYLFRKEGQNVTLSCEQNLNHDAMYWYRQDPGQGLRLIYYSQIVNDFQKGDIAEGYSVSREKKESFPLTVTSAQKNPTAFYLCATTPRDRAYGYTFGSGTRLTVV.

The chain links TRBV5-6 to TRBJ2-1, with D unclear. Germline V CDR1 and CDR2: SGHDT, YYEEEE. V was cut by 2 bases and J by 9 bases, with 12 bases left in between. CDR3 length equals 13 residues. The CDR3 is CASSFLLIREQFF. The CDR3 region has the DNA TGTGCCAGCAGCTTCCTACTAATCCGTGAGCAGTTCTTC.

As concerns this clone: The same CDR3 can be traced to other DNA sequences in this sample. The genes are TRBV12-3 or TRBV12-4 and TRBJ1-1; weak D call: TRBD1 (6 bases). Trimming took off 5 bases at V and 1 base at J, with 8 bases between the two ends. The CDR3 has 13 amino acids. In DNA, the CDR3 is TGTGCCAGCAGTCTGACAGGGAACACTGAAGCTTTCTTT. It is translated as CASSLTGNTEAFF.

This clone was detected only a few times. The rearrangement uses TRBV19 and TRBJ2-7; TRBD1 is a possible D gene (5 bases). The CDR3 extends over 15 amino acids. Trimming took off 3 bases at V and 4 bases at J, with 16 bases between the two ends. Germline assignment: CDR1 LNHDA and CDR2 SQIVND (reference sequence). CDR3 in DNA: TGTGCCAGTAGTATTAAACAGGACCCCGGATACGAGCAGTACTTC. This gives the protein CASSIKQDPGYEQYF.

This clone was found a few times. The chain couples TRBV7-9 to TRBJ2-7; unclear D gene. The CDR3 is 13 residues long. The ends were cut back, 4 bases at V and 2 bases at J, with 9 bases in the middle. CDR1 SEHNR and CDR2 FQNEAQ come from the germline V gene (reference sequence). The CDR3 region is CASSSLGAYEQYF. Here the CDR3 DNA reads TGTGCCAGCAGCTCCCTCGGTGCCTACGAGCAGTACTTC.

This chain uses TRBV21-1 with TRBJ1-1; the table calls TRBD1, which could not be checked here. TRBV21-1 has pseudogene status. The CDR3 runs to 17 residues. CDR3 protein: CASSKVLTGSRYTEAFF. The CDR3 coding sequence is TGTGCCAGCAGCAAAGTTTTAACAGGGAGTCGCTACACTGAAGCTTTCTTT.

This chain uses TRBV27 with TRBJ2-3, with D maybe TRBD1 (6 bases). The germline V and J ends were trimmed by 9 bases and 4 bases, with 14 bases remaining between them. Germline V CDR1 and CDR2: MNHEY, SMNVEV (reference sequence). The CDR3 runs 13 residues. CDR3: CASPYRVPDTQYF. The DNA of the CDR3 is TGTGCCAGTCCCTACAGGGTGCCAGATACGCAGTATTTT.

This clone came up once. This rearrangement joins TRBV19 to TRBJ1-5; TRBD1 is a possible D gene (5 bases). V was clipped by 1 base and J by 6 bases, with 13 bases between them. The CDR3 covers 15 residues. Per the germline V gene, CDR1 is LNHDA and CDR2 is SQIVND (reference sequence). The CDR3, as DNA: TGTGCCAGTAGTATAGCAGGGCGAATTCGTCAGCCCCAGCATTTT. Its translation is CASSIAGRIRQPQHF.

The chain carries TRBV2 and TRBJ1-2; tentatively, D is TRBD1 (6 bases). The CDR3 totals 15 residues. Germline V CDR1 and CDR2: SNHLY, FYNNEI. Trimming cost V 6 bases and J 3 bases, with 17 bases left between them. CDR3 region: CASSPSPTGYYGYTF. The CDR3 region has the DNA TGTGCCAGCAGCCCCAGCCCGACAGGATACTATGGCTACACCTTC.

This clone was seen once. This rearrangement joins TRBV2 to TRBJ2-5, with a tentative D call TRBD2 (7 bases). Germline V lookup: CDR1 SNHLY, CDR2 FYNNEI. The germline V and J ends were trimmed by 2 bases and 9 bases, with 13 bases remaining between them. The length of the CDR3 is 13 residues. DNA of the CDR3: TGTGCCAGCAGTGAAATCCAGGGGAGGGCCCAGTACTTC. Protein product: CASSEIQGRAQYF. The whole variable domain, filled in from reference TRBV2 and TRBJ2-5, reads EPEVTQTPSHQVTQMGQEVILRCVPISNHLYFYWYRQILGQKVEFLVSFYNNEISEKSEIFDDQFSVERPDGSNFTLKIRSTKLEDSAMYFCASSEIQGRAQYFGPGTRLLVL.

The genes are TRBV28 and TRBJ2-5; 7 positions agree with TRBD1. Germline V lookup: CDR1 MDHEN, CDR2 SYDVKM. J was trimmed by 6 bases and V by 3 bases; bases with no gene match: 7. There are 14 residues in the CDR3. In nucleotides, the CDR3 is TGTGCCAGCAGTTTCTCAGGGGGTCGAAAGACCCAGTACTTC. It codes for CASSFSGGRKTQYF.